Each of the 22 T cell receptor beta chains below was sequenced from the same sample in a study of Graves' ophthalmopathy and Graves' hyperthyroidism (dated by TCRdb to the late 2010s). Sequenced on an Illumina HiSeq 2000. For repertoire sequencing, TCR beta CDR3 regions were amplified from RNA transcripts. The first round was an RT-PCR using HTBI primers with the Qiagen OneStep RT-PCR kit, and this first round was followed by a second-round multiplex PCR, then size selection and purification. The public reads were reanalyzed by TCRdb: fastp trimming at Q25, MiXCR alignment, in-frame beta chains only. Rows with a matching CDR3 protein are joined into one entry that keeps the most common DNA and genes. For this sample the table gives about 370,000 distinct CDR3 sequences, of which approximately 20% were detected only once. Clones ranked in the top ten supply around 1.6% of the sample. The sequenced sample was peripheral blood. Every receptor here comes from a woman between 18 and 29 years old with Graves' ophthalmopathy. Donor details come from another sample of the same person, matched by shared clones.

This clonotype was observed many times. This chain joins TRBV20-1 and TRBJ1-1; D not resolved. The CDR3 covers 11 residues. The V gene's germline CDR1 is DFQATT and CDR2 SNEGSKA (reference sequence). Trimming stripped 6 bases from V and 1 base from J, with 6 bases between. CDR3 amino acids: CSAKKNTEAFF. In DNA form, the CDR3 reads TGCAGTGCAAAGAAGAACACTGAAGCTTTCTTT.

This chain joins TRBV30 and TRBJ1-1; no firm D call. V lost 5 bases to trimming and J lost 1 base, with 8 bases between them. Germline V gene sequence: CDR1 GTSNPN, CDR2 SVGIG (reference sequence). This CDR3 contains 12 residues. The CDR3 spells CAWSDQNTEAFF. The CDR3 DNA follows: TGTGCCTGGTCCGACCAGAACACTGAAGCTTTCTTT.

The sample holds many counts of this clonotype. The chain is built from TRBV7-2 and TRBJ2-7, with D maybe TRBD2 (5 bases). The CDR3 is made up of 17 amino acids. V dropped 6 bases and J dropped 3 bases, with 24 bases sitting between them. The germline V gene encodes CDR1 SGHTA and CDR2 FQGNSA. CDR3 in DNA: TGTGCCAGCAGATGGAAGCCGGACTGCAGATCCCTCTACGAGCAGTACTTC. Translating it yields CASRWKPDCRSLYEQYF.

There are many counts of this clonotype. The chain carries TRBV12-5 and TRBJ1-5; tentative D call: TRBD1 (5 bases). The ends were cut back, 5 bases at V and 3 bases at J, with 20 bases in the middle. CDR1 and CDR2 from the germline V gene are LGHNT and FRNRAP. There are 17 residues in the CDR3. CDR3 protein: CASGLQSLQGFNQPQHF. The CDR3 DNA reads TGTGCTAGTGGTCTACAATCCCTGCAGGGCTTCAATCAGCCCCAGCATTTT. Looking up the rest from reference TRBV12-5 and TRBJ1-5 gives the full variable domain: DARVTQTPRHKVTEMGQEVTMRCQPILGHNTVFWYRQTMMQGLELLAYFRNRAPLDDSGMPKDRFSAEMPDATLATLKIQPSEPRDSAVYFCASGLQSLQGFNQPQHFGDGTRLSIL.

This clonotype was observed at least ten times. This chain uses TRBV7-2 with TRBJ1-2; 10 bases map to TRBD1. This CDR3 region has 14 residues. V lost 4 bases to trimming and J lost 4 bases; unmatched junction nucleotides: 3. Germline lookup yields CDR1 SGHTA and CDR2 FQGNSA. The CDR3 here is CASSSWTGGYGYTF. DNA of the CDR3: TGTGCCAGCAGCTCCTGGACAGGGGGCTATGGCTACACCTTC.

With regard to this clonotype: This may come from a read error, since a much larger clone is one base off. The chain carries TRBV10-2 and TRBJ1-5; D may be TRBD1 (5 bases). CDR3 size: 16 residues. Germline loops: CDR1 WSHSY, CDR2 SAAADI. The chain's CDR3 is CASSESGRASNQPQRF. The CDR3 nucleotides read TGCGCCAGCAGTGAGTCGGGCAGGGCCAGCAATCAGCCCCAGCGTTTT.

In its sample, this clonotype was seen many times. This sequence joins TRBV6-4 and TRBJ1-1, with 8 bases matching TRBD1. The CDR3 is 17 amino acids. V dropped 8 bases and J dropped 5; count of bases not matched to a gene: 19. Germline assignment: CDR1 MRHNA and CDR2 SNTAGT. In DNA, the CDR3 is TGTGCCAGCCGTAACGCGTGGGACAGGACCTTAGGGACTGAAGCTTTCTTT. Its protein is CASRNAWDRTLGTEAFF.

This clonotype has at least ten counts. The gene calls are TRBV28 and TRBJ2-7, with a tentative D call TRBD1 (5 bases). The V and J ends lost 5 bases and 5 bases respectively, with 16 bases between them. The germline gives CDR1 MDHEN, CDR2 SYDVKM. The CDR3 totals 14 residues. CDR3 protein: CASSAPFRGHEQYF. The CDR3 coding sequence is TGTGCCAGCAGTGCCCCCTTTAGGGGCCACGAGCAGTACTTC.

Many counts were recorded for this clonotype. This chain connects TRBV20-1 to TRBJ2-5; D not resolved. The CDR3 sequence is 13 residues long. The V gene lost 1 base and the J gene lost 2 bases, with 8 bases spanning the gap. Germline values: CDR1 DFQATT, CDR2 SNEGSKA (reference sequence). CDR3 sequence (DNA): TGCAGTGCTAGAGGGCGCCTGCAAGAGACCCAGTACTTC. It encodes CSARGRLQETQYF.

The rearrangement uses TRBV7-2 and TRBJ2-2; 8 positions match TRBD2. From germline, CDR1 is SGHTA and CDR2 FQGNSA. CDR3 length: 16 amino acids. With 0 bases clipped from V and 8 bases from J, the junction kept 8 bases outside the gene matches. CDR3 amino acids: CASSLAPAGALGELFF. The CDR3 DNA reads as TGTGCCAGCAGCTTAGCGCCAGCGGGAGCTTTGGGGGAGCTGTTTTTT. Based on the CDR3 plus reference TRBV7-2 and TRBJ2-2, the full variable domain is GAGVSQSPSNKVTEKGKDVELRCDPISGHTALYWYRQSLGQGLEFLIYFQGNSAPDKSGLPSDRFSAERTGGSVSTLTIQRTQQEDSAVYLCASSLAPAGALGELFFGEGSRLTVL.

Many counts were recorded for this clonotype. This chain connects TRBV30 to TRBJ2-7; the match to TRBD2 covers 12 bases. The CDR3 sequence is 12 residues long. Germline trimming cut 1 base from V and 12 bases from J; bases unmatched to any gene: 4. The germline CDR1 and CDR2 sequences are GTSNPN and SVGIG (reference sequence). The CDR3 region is CAWSDKLAGGYF. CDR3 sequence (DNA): TGTGCCTGGAGTGACAAACTAGCGGGAGGGTACTTC. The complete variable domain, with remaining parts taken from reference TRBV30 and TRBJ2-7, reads SQTIHQWPATLVQPVGSPLSLECTVEGTSNPNLYWYRQAAGRGLQLLFYSVGIGQISSEVPQNLSASRPQDRQFILSSKKLLLSDSGFYLCAWSDKLAGGYFGPGTRLTVT.

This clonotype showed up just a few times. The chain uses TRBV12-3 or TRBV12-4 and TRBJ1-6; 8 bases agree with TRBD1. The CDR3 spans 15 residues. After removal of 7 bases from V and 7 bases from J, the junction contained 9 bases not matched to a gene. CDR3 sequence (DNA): TGTGCCAGCACCCAGGACAGGGAGCCAAATTCACCCCTCCACTTT. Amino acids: CASTQDREPNSPLHF.

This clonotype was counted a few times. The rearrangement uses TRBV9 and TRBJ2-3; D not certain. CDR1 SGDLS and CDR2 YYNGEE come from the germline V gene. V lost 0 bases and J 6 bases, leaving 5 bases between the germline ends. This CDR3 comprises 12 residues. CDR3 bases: TGTGCCAGCAGCGTAGGGGTGGATACGCAGTATTTT. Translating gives CASSVGVDTQYF. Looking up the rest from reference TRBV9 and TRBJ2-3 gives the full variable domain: DSGVTQTPKHLITATGQRVTLRCSPRSGDLSVYWYQQSLDQGLQFLIQYYNGEERAKGNILERFSAQQFPDLHSELNLSSLELGDSALYFCASSVGVDTQYFGPGTRLTVL.

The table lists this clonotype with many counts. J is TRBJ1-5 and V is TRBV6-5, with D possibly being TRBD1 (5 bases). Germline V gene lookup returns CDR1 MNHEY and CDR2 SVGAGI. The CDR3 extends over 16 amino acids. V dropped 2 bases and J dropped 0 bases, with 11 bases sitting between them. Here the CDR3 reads CASSYGTGDSNQPQHF. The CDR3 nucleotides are TGTGCCAGCAGTTACGGTACGGGGGATAGCAATCAGCCCCAGCATTTT.

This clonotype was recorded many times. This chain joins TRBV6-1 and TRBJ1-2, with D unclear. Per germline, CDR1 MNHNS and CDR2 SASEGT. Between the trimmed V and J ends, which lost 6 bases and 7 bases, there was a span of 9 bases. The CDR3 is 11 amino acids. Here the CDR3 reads CASSLGSGYTF. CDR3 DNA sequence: TGTGCCAGCAGCCTAGGAAGTGGCTACACCTTC.

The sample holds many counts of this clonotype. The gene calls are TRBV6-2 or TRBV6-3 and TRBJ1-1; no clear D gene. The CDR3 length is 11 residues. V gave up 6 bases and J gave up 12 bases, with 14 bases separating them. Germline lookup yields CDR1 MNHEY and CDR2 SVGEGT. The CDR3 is CASRPRNRPFF. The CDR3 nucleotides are TGTGCCAGCAGACCCAGGAATCGGCCTTTCTTT.

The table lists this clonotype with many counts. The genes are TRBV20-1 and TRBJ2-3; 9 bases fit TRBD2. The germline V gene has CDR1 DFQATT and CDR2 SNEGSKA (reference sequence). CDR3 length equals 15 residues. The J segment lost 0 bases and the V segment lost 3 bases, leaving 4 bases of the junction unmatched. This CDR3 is CSASPTSGSTDTQYF. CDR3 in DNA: TGCAGTGCTAGTCCGACTAGCGGTAGCACAGATACGCAGTATTTT.

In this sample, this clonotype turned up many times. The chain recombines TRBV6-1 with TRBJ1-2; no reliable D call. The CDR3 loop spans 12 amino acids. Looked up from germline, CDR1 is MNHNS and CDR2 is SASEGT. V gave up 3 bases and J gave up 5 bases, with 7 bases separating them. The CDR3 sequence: CASSEGRYGYTF. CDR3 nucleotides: TGTGCCAGCAGTGAGGGGAGGTATGGCTACACCTTC.

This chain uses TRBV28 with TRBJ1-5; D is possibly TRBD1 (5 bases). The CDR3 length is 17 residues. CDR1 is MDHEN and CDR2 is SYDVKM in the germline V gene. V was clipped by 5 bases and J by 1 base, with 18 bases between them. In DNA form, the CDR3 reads TGTGCCAGCAGTCCCAGGGCCCCGGCGGAAAGCAATCAGCCCCAGCATTTT. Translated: CASSPRAPAESNQPQHF.

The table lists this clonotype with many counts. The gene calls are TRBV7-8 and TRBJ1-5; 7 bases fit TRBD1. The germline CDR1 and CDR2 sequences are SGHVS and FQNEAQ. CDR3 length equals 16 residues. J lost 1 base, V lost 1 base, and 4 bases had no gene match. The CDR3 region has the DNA TGTGCCAGCAGCTTAGGTAGGGGGCTAAGCAATCAGCCCCAGCATTTT. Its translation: CASSLGRGLSNQPQHF.

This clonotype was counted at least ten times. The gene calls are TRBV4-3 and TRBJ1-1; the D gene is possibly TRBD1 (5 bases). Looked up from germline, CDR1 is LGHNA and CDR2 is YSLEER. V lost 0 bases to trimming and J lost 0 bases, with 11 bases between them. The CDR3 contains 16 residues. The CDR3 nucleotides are TGCGCCAGCAGCCAAGAAGATGAGGGGTTGAACACTGAAGCTTTCTTT. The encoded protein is CASSQEDEGLNTEAFF.

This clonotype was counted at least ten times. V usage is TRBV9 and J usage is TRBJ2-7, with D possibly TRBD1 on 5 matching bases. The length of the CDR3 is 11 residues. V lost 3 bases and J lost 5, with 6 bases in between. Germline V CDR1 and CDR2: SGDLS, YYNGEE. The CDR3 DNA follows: TGTGCCAGCAGCGCAGGGAACGAGCAGTACTTC. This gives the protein CASSAGNEQYF.